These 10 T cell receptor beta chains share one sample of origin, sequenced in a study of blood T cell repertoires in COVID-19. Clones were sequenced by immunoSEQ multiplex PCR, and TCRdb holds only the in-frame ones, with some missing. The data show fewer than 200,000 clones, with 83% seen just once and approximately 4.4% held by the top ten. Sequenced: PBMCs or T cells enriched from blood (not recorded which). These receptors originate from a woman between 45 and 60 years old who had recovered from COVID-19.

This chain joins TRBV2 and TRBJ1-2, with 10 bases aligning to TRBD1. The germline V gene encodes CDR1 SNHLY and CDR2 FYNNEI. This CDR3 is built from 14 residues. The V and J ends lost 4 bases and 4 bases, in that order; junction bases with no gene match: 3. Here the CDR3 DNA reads TGTGCCAGCAGTGGGGGACAGGGGATCTATGGCTACACCTTC. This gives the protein CASSGGQGIYGYTF.

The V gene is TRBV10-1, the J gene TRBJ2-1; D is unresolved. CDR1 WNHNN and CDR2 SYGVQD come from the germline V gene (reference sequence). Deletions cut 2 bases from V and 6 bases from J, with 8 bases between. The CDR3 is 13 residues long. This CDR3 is CASSEPRSNEQFF. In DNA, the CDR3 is TGCGCCAGCAGTGAGCCTAGGTCCAATGAGCAGTTCTTC.

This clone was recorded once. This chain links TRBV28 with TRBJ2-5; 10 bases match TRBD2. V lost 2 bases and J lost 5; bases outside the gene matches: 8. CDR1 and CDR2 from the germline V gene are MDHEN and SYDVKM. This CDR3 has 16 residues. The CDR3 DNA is TGTGCCAGCAGTTTACCGAGCGGGGGGGCCCGGGAGACCCAGTACTTC. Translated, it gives CASSLPSGGARETQYF.

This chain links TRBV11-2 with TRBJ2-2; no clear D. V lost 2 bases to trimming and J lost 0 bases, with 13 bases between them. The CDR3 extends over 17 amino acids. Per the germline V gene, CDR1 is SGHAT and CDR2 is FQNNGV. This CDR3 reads CASSLWSRQANTGELFF. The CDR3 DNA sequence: TGTGCCAGCAGCTTATGGTCGAGGCAAGCGAACACCGGGGAGCTGTTTTTT. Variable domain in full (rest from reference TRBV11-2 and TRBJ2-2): EAGVAQSPRYKIIEKRQSVAFWCNPISGHATLYWYQQILGQGPKLLIQFQNNGVVDDSQLPKDRFSAERLKGVDSTLKIQPAKLEDSAVYLCASSLWSRQANTGELFFGEGSRLTVL.

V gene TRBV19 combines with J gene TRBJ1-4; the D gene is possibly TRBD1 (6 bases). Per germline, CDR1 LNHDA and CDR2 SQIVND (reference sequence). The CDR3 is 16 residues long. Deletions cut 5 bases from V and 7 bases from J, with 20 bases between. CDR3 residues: CASSPSAGGRVEKLFF. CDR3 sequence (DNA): TGTGCCAGTAGTCCCTCGGCGGGGGGGCGAGTTGAAAAACTGTTTTTT. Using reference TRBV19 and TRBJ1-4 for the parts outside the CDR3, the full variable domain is DGGITQSPKYLFRKEGQNVTLSCEQNLNHDAMYWYRQDPGQGLRLIYYSQIVNDFQKGDIAEGYSVSREKKESFPLTVTSAQKNPTAFYLCASSPSAGGRVEKLFFGSGTQLSVL.

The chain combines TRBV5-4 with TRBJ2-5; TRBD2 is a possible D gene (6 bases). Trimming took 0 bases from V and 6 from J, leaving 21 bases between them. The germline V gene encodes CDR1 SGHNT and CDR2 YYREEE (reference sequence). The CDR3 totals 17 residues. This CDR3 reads CASSLVLGGDAGKTQYF. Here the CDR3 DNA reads TGTGCCAGCAGCTTGGTTTTAGGAGGGGACGCGGGGAAGACCCAGTACTTC.

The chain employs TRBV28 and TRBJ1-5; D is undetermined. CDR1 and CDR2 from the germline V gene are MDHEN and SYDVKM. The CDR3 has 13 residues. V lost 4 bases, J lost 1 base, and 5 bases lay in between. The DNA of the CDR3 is TGTGCCAGCAGTTCGGGGAGCAATCAGCCCCAGCATTTT. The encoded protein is CASSSGSNQPQHF.

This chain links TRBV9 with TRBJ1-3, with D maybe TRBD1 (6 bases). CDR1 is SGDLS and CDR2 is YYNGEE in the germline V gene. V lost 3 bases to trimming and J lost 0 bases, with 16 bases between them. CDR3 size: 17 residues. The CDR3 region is CASSARGQPSSGNTIYF. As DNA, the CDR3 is TGTGCCAGCAGCGCCCGCGGACAGCCAAGCTCTGGAAACACCATATATTTT.

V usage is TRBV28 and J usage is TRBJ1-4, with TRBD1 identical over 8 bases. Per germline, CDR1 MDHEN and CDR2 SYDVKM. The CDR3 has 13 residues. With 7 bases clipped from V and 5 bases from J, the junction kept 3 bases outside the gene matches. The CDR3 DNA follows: TGTGCCAGCACTCGGGACAGGAATGAAAAACTGTTTTTT. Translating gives CASTRDRNEKLFF.

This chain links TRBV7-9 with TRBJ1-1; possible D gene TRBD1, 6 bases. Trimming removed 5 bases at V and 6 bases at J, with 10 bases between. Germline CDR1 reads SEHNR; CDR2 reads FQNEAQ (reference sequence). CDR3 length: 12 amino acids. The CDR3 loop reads CASSRPGAEAFF. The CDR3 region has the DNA TGTGCCAGCAGCCGCCCAGGGGCTGAAGCTTTCTTT.